This TCR beta chain was sequenced for a study of cytomegalovirus exposure and HLA in healthy donors. The study, taken as a whole, reports: Researchers reported in a later analysis that a missense DCLRE1C variant was tied to TCR beta V- and J-gene trimming. Most TCR beta V segments were productive about 87% or about 30% of the time in an earlier analysis. The majority of TCR sequences were rare, yet some public TCRs appeared in many donors.

V lost 7 bases, J lost 4 bases, and 9 bases stayed unmatched. The CDR3 is 16 amino acids. Germline loops: CDR1 MNHNY, CDR2 SVGAGI (reference sequence). Use of 60 Vbeta and 13 Jbeta primers characterized the PCR. Using immunoSEQ multiplex PCR, the repertoire was profiled, and TCRdb retains in-frame clones only, with some absent. The table records approximately 150,000 clones, approximately 80% of them present only once. Worth noting for this clone: Its specificity is unknown.

The specimen was PBMCs. The chain employs TRBV6-6 and TRBJ1-6; 8 bases line up with TRBD1. This TCR came from a man younger than 45 in good health and CMV-seropositive. The CDR3 bases are TGTGCCAGCAACCCGACAGGGGAGTCGTATAATTCACCCCTCCACTTT. This sequence encodes CASNPTGESYNSPLHF.